This entry concerns a single T cell receptor (beta chain). The antigen is undetermined. Those who donated were healthy bone marrow donors. The data originate from a study of cytomegalovirus exposure and HLA in healthy donors. General study findings and limits: The majority of CMV-associated TCR beta chains were reported as apparently HLA-restricted in a later analysis.

Both 60 Vbeta primers and 13 Jbeta primers went into the PCR. Using immunoSEQ multiplex PCR, the repertoire was profiled, and TCRdb retains in-frame clones only, with some absent. Among over 150,000 clones, 80% to 90% were seen once, and the ten largest hold roughly 10%. The ends were cut back, 0 bases at V and 6 bases at J, with 16 bases in the middle. This CDR3 is 15 amino acids long. Germline-derived CDR1 and CDR2 are SGDLS and YYNGEE. The chain couples TRBV9 to TRBJ2-7, with D possibly TRBD1 on 6 matching bases. The sample comprised PBMCs. This TCR was sampled from a man aged 50 to 59 in good health and CMV-seropositive. CDR3 sequence: CASSVAEQAGAEQYF. In DNA form, the CDR3 reads TGTGCCAGCAGCGTAGCCGAGCAGGCAGGGGCCGAGCAGTACTTC. Full variable domain (remainder filled in from reference TRBV9 and TRBJ2-7): DSGVTQTPKHLITATGQRVTLRCSPRSGDLSVYWYQQSLDQGLQFLIQYYNGEERAKGNILERFSAQQFPDLHSELNLSSLELGDSALYFCASSVAEQAGAEQYFGPGTRLTVT.